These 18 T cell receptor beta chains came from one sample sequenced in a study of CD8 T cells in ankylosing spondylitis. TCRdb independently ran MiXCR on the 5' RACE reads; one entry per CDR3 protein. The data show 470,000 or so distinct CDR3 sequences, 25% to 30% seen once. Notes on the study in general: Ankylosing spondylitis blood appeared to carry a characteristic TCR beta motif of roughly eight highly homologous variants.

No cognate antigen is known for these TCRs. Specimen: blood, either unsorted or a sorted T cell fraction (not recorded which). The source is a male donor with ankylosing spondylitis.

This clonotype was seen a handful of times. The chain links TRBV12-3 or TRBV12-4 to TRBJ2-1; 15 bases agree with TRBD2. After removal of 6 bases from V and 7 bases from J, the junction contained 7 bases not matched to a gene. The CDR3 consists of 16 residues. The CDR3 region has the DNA TGTGCCAGCAGCCCAGGACTAGCGGGAGGGCCTAATGAGCAGTTCTTC. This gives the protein CASSPGLAGGPNEQFF.

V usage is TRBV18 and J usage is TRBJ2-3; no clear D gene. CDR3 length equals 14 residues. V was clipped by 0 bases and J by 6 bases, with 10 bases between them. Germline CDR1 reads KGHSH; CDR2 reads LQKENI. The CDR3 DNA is TGTGCCAGCTCACCACCTACTACCCCGGATACGCAGTATTTT. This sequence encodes CASSPPTTPDTQYF.

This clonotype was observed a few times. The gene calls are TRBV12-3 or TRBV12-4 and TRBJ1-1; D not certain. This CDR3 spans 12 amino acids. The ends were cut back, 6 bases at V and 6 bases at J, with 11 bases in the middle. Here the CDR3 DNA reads TGTGCCAGCAGCCCCTCGTGGGCTGAAGCTTTCTTT. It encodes CASSPSWAEAFF.

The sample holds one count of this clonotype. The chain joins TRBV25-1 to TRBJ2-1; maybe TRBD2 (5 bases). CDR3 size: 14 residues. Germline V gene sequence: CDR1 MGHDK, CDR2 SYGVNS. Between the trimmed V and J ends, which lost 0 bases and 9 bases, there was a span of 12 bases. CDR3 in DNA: TGTGCCAGCAGTGAATATAAGGAAGAGGGTGAGCAGTTCTTC. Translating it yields CASSEYKEEGEQFF.

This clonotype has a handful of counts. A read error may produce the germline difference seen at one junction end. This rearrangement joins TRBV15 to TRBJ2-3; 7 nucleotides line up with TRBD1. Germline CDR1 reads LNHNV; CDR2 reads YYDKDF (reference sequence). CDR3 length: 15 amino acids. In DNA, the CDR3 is TGTGCCACTAGCAGTGGGACAGAACGCACAGATACGCAGTATTTT. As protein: CATSSGTERTDTQYF.

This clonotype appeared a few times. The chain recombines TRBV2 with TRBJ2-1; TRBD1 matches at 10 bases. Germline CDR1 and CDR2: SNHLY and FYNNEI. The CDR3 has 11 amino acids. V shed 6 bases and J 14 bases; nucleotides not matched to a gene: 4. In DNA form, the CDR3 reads TGTGCCAGCAGGGGACAGGGGCCAAAGTTCTTC. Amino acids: CASRGQGPKFF.

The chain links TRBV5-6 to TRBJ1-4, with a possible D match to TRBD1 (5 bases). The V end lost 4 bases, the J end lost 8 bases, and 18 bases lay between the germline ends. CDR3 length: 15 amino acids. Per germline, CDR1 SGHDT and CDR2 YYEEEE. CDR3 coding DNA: TGTGCCAGCAGCCCGACGAGGGGTAGAAGAGAAAAACTGTTTTTT. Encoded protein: CASSPTRGRREKLFF.

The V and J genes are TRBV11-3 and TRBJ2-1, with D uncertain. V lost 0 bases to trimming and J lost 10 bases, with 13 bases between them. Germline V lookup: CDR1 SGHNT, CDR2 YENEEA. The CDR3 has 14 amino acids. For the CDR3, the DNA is TGTGCCAGCAGCTTAGAAAGCTGGCGACCGGAGCAGTTCTTC. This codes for CASSLESWRPEQFF.

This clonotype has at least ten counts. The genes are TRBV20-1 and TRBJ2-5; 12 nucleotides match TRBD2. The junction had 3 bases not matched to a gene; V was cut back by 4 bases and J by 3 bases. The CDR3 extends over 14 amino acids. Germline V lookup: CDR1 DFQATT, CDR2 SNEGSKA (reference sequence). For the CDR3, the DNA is TGCAGTGCTACGAGACTAGCGGGAGAAGAGACCCAGTACTTC. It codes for CSATRLAGEETQYF.

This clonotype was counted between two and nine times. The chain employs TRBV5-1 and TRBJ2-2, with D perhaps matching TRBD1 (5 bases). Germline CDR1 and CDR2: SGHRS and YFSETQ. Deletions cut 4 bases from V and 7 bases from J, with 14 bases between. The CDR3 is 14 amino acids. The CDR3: CASSREGVDGELFF. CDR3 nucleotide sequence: TGCGCCAGCAGCCGAGAAGGGGTGGACGGGGAGCTGTTTTTT.

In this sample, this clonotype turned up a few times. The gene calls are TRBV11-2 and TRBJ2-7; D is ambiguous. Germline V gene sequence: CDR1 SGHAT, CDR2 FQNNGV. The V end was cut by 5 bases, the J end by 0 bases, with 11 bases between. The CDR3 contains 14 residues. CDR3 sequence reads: CASSRLRSSYEQYF. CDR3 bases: TGTGCCAGCAGCCGACTTCGGAGCTCCTACGAGCAGTACTTC.

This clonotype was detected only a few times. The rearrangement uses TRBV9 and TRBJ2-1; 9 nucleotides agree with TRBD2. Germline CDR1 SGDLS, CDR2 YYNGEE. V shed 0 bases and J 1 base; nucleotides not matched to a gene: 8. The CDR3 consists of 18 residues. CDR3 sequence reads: CASSVEVAGDISYNEQFF. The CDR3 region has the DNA TGTGCCAGCAGCGTAGAGGTAGCGGGAGATATTTCCTACAATGAGCAGTTCTTC. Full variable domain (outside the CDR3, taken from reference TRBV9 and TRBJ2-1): DSGVTQTPKHLITATGQRVTLRCSPRSGDLSVYWYQQSLDQGLQFLIQYYNGEERAKGNILERFSAQQFPDLHSELNLSSLELGDSALYFCASSVEVAGDISYNEQFFGPGTRLTVL.

DNA for the CDR3: TGCGCCAGTCAGGGGGACAGGGACCAAGAGACCCAGTACTTC. Translating it yields CASQGDRDQETQYF. V gene TRBV5-1 combines with J gene TRBJ2-5; the match to TRBD1 covers 9 bases. The CDR3 loop spans 14 amino acids. V was clipped by 8 bases and J by 0 bases; unmatched bases: 5. Per the germline V gene, CDR1 is SGHRS and CDR2 is YFSETQ.

CDR3 nucleotide sequence: TGTGCCAGCAGCCAAGGGACTAGCCCGATCAACGAGCAGTACTTC. Translated, it gives CASSQGTSPINEQYF. V is TRBV4-2 and J is TRBJ2-7; TRBD2 matches 8 bases. V was pared by 1 base and J by 5 bases, with 7 bases of the junction left unmatched. Per the germline V gene, CDR1 is LGHNA and CDR2 is YNFKEQ. The CDR3 length is 15 residues.

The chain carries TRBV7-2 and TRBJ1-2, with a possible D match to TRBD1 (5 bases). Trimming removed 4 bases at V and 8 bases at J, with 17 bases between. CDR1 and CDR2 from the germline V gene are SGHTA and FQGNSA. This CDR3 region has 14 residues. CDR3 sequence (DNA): TGTGCCAGCAGCTCCGTGGCGGGGGACCTAGGCTACACCTTC. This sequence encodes CASSSVAGDLGYTF.

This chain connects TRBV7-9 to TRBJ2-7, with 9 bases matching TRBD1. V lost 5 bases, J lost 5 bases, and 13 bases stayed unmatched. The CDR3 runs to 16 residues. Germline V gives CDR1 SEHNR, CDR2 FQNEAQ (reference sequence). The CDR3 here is CASSPGQGRLENEQYV. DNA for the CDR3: TGTGCCAGCAGCCCGGGACAGGGTCGGTTGGAGAACGAGCAGTACGTC.

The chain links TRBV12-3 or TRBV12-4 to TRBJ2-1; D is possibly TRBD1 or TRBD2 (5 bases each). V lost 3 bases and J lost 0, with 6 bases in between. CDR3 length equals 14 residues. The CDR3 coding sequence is TGTGCCAGCAGTTTTGGGACCTCCTACAATGAGCAGTTCTTC. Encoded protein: CASSFGTSYNEQFF.

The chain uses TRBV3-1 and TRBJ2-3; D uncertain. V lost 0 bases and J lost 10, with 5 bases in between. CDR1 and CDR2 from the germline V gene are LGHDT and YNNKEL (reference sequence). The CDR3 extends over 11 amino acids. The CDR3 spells CASSQDRAQYF. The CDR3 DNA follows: TGTGCCAGCAGCCAAGATCGGGCGCAGTATTTT.